This TCR beta chain was retrieved from a study of T cells in localized non-small cell lung cancer. CDR1 is SGHAT and CDR2 is FQNNGV in the germline V gene. CDR3 length: 15 residues. V lost 5 bases and J lost 5; bases outside the gene matches: 9. Here immunoSEQ multiplex PCR was the method, and the copy in TCRdb shows in-frame clones only, minus some. The table has 55,000 to 75,000 clones, 86% seen once. Notes on the study in general: Greater blood T cell density accompanied longer overall survival. Sequencing covered just one tumor region, so heterogeneity cannot be ruled out. Peak T cell clonality was found in uninvolved adjacent lung, exceeding tumor. Across samples, adjacent lung featured a median around 60 of the top 100 tumor clones.

In this sample, this clone turned up once. Its antigen is undetermined. The TCR comes from a male donor aged 60 or over with stage III squamous cell lung carcinoma. This sequence joins TRBV11-2 and TRBJ2-3, with 8 bases that match TRBD2. Source: peripheral blood, taken before any cancer treatment. CDR3 amino acids: CASSRTGGLGDTQYF. In nucleotides, the CDR3 is TGTGCCAGCAGCCGGACGGGGGGGCTGGGAGATACGCAGTATTTT.